One TCR beta chain is described in this entry. What it binds is not known. Genomic DNA per cell subset filled all wells of several immunoSEQ plates. The method was immunoSEQ multiplex PCR; TCRdb's version includes in-frame clones alone and lacks a portion of them. The data show more than 2 million clones, around 93% seen once. This sample was taken from a study of shared clonotypes between healthy human individuals. Naive CD8 isolation took CD45RO-negative cells positively selected for CCR7 and excluded terminally differentiated effector memory CD45RA+ cells. There were no recent acute infections or vaccinations among the donors, who were healthy HIV-negative adults. The study, taken as a whole, reports: Since donors were few, the genetic and exposure-history diversity represented was limited.

The CDR3 spans 13 residues. The germline V and J ends were trimmed by 4 bases and 4 bases, with 8 bases remaining between them. Germline CDR1 reads SNHLY; CDR2 reads FYNNEI. Sequences were obtained from naive CD8+ T cells from PBMCs. The TCR comes from a young man in good health. Some clones in this sample may be carry-over from other donors' samples. V gene TRBV2 combines with J gene TRBJ1-5, with D possibly being TRBD1 (6 bases). In DNA, the CDR3 is TGTGCCAGCAGTGTACAGGGAAATCAGCCCCAGCATTTT. Translating gives CASSVQGNQPQHF.